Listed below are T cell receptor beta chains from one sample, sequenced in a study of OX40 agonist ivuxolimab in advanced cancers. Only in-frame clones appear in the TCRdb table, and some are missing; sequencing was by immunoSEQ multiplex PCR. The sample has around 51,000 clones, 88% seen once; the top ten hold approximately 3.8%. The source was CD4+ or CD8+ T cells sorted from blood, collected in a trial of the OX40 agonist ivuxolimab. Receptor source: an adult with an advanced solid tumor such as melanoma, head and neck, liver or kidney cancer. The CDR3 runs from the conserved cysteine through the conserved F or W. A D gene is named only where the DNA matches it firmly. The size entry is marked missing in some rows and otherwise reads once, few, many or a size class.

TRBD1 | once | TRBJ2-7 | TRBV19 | TGTGCCAGTAGTCAACCGGGACAGACCTACGAGCAGTACTTC | CASSQPGQTYEQYF
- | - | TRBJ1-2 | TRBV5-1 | TGCGCCAGCAGCTTGGCGGGTTTAGATGGCTACACCTTC | CASSLAGLDGYTF
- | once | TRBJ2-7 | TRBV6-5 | TGTGCCAGCAGTTTATTGAAGGGGGAGGACGAGCAGTACTTC | CASSLLKGEDEQYF
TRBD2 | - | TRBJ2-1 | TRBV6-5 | TGTGCCAGCAGTCCCTCTAGCGGGTCCTCGATGAGGAAGTTCTTC | CASSPSSGSSMRKFF
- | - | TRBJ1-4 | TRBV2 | TGTGCCAGCAGTGAAAGACTGAGTAATGAAAAACTGTTTTTT | CASSERLSNEKLFF
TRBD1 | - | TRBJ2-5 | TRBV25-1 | TGTGCCAGCAGTGAAATTGGCTGGGGACAGGGTGGAGAGACCCAGTACTTC | CASSEIGWGQGGETQYF
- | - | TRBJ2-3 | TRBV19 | TGTGCCAGTAGTATCGGAACTAGCACAGATACGCAGTATTTT | CASSIGTSTDTQYF
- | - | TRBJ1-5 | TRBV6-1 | TGTGCCAGCAGTGAACGGTACCAACACGATCAGCCCCAGCATTTT | CASSERYQHDQPQHF
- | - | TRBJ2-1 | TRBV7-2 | TGTGCCAGCAGCTTCGACTCCTCCTCCTACAATGAGCAGTTCTTC | CASSFDSSSYNEQFF
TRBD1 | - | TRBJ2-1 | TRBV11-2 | TGTGCCAGCAGCTGGGGGACAGGCTCCTACAATGAGCAGTTCTTC | CASSWGTGSYNEQFF
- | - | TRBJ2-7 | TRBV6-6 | TGTGCCAGCAGTTACTTCACTGGCTTAGCGAGTGAGCAGTACTTC | CASSYFTGLASEQYF
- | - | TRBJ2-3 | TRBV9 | TGTGCCAGCAGCGTACCAGCGGGCGGGGATACGCAGTATTTT | CASSVPAGGDTQYF
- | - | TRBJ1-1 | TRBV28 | TGTGCCAGCAGGGGCCGACCTGAAGCTTTCTTT | CASRGRPEAFF
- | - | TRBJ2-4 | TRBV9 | TGTGCCAGCAGCGTAGGAGACGTGGGGGGGCCGATCTACATTCAGTACTTC | CASSVGDVGGPIYIQYF
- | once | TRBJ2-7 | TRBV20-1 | TGCAGTGCTCCCCAAGGGGAGCAGTACTTC | CSAPQGEQYF
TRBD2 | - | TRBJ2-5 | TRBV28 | TGTGCCAGCACCGTCGGGGGGGTTGGGCGGACCCAGTACTTC | CASTVGGVGRTQYF
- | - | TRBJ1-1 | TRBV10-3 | TGTGCCATCACCCTAGGGCCGAACACTGAAGCTTTCTTT | CAITLGPNTEAFF
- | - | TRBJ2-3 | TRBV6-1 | TGTGCCAGCGGGGCAGGGGTGGATACGCAGTATTTT | CASGAGVDTQYF
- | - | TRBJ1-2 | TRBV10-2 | TGCGCCAGCTCTTCGGAGGGCTATGGCTACACCTTC | CASSSEGYGYTF
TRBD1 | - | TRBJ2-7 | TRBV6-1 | TGTGCCATCCAACAAGGGACAGCATTCTACGAGCAGTACTTC | CAIQQGTAFYEQYF
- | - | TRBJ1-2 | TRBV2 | TGTGCCAGCACTCAGGATGATCAAAACTATGGCTACACCTTC | CASTQDDQNYGYTF